This TCR beta chain was profiled in a study of shared clonotypes between healthy human individuals. Study-wide findings and caveats: Since donors were few, the genetic and exposure-history diversity represented was limited. A handful of donors showed sharing of approximately 5% of naive CD4 clonotypes. Among donors, clonotype sharing was expected to be affected by sequencing depth.

With respect to this clone: As yet, its antigen is unknown.

Researchers partitioned CD4+ cells into CD45RA+ naive and CD45RA-negative memory subsets. Germline V lookup: CDR1 MNHNS, CDR2 SASEGT. V was shortened by 11 bases and J by 4 bases, with 15 bases between the two germline ends. This CDR3 spans 14 amino acids. TCRdb keeps only in-frame clones here, not all; method: immunoSEQ multiplex PCR. The sample carries some 2,100,000 clones, more than 90% recorded once. The clonotype originates from a man in his late teens or twenties in good health. Material: naive CD4+ T cells sorted from blood. The subset: CD45RA+ positively selected. V is TRBV6-1 and J is TRBJ2-6; TRBD2 is a possible D gene (6 bases). The chain's CDR3 is CAGRSGPGANVLTF. DNA for the CDR3: TGTGCCGGGAGGTCGGGCCCAGGGGCCAACGTCCTGACTTTC.